Here is one T cell receptor (beta chain) with its context. This clonotype was recorded at least ten times. The specificity of this receptor is unknown. Per-base qualities were not stored, and no clone one base away is much larger. The sample belongs to a study of T cell repertoires in cytomegalovirus infection (dated by TCRdb to about 2019). Regarding the complete study: Donor HLA type was relevant to the analysis, as public TCR beta signatures indicated carriage of CMV infection together with the matching HLA type.

Reads for this sample came from an Illumina HiSeq 1500. Using fastp at Q25 and MiXCR, TCRdb reprocessed the public reads and kept productive beta chains. Rows merge per CDR3 protein into single entries with the most common DNA and genes. A total of 500,000 to 600,000 distinct CDR3 sequences appear in this sample, approximately 15% of them only once. Of the sample, more than 20% is held by the ten largest clones. The germline V gene provides CDR1 SGHVS and CDR2 FNYEAQ. From the cysteine through the phenylalanine, the CDR3 covers 15 amino acids. Only CDR3 DNA remains: 45 bases, in frame from the first base. V loses 1 base, J loses 5 bases, and the germline ends lie 15 bases apart. Results the study describes overall, beyond this receptor: In both this cohort and an independent roughly 400-donor cohort, the cumulative frequency of public TCR beta family members distinguished carriers of CMV infection plus the relevant HLA type. The ex vivo response was dominated by HLA-C-restricted CMV-specific TCR beta clonotypes, and the single most frequent clonotype in two of eight donors was supplied by these HLA-C-restricted clonotypes.

This clonotype was sampled from a human donor in good health (CMV status not recorded). Some clones in this sample may be carry-over from other donors' samples. The sequence joins TRBV7-6 to TRBJ2-7; the D gene could be either TRBD1 or TRBD2, each agreeing at 6 bases. Sequencing was carried out using CD8+ T cells from PBMCs. This receptor has the CDR3 CASSLDGQGRNEQYF. The DNA sequence is as follows: TGTGCCAGCAGCTTAGATGGGCAGGGGAGGAACGAGCAGTACTTC.